This T cell receptor beta chain was sequenced for a study of memory CD4+ T cells and cytomegalovirus serostatus. Sequencing used immunoSEQ multiplex PCR; TCRdb keeps in-frame clones, though not all of them. Altogether around 45,000 clones are present, just over 75% being singletons, with the ten largest covering about 2.1%. In germline, CDR1 is SGHNT, CDR2 YENEEA. This CDR3 has 13 amino acids. Between the trimmed V and J ends, which lost 2 bases and 1 base, there was a span of 5 bases. The sort gate was single viable CD3+CD4+CD8-CD45RO+ cells for memory CD4+ T cells. Serostatus was set by detecting CMV pp150, pp28, p38, p52 IgG.

The sequencing sample was made of memory CD4+ T cells from blood. This chain joins TRBV11-3 and TRBJ1-1; D gene ambiguous. The receptor was derived from an adult in good health and CMV-seronegative. CDR3 amino acids: CASSLTRNTEAFF. Written as DNA, the CDR3 is TGTGCCAGCAGCTTAACGAGGAACACTGAAGCTTTCTTT.